Given below is one TCR beta chain in context. Germline CDR1 and CDR2: GTSNPN and SVGIG (reference sequence). There are 15 residues in the CDR3. The germline V and J ends were trimmed by 2 bases and 0 bases, with 8 bases remaining between them. The data originate from a study of blood T cell repertoires in COVID-19. Using immunoSEQ multiplex PCR, the repertoire was profiled, and TCRdb retains in-frame clones only, with some absent. Among roughly 200,000 clones listed, more than 60% were seen once. Sample: peripheral blood. The chain employs TRBV30 and TRBJ1-6; no firm D call. The receptor was isolated from a man in his forties or fifties who had recovered from COVID-19. The CDR3 loop is CAWSTVSSYNSPLHF. Here the CDR3 DNA reads TGTGCCTGGAGTACAGTAAGCTCCTATAATTCACCCCTCCACTTT.